The present TCR beta chain was sequenced within a study of identifying expanded T cells in peripheral blood. Produced via immunoSEQ multiplex PCR; TCRdb's table is partial and in-frame only. The sample holds about 47,000 clones, roughly 80% seen once. Unmatched junction bases numbered 4, after V lost 6 bases and J lost 0 bases. The CDR3 extends over 16 amino acids. In germline, CDR1 is MDHEN, CDR2 SYDVKM. This chain connects TRBV28 to TRBJ2-7; TRBD2 matches at 14 bases. Sequences were obtained from blood. The receptor was derived from a person aged 18-69 years in good health. This CDR3 reads CASRTSGRAVSYEQYF. CDR3 DNA: TGTGCCAGCAGGACTAGCGGGAGGGCCGTCTCCTACGAGCAGTACTTC.